A single sample is the source of the 27 T cell receptor beta chains below, sequenced in a study of T cells in women clearing cervical HPV infection. Sequenced by immunoSEQ multiplex PCR; TCRdb stores in-frame clones only, minus some. The data show 9,200 or so clones, and the top ten clones hold over 8%. The specimen was blood buffy coat. The origin of the receptors is a woman between 18 and 70 years old with a cervical HPV16 infection that either progressed to CIN3+ or cleared (not recorded which).

Of note for this clone: The CDR3 is cut off 3 residues early in the read; its end comes from the germline J gene. The chain combines TRBV9 with TRBJ1-2; D is possibly TRBD1 (5 bases). This CDR3 is 15 amino acids long. Trimming cost V 0 bases and J 4 bases, with 13 bases left between them. Germline CDR1 and CDR2: SGDLS and YYNGEE. The sequenced part of the CDR3 DNA is TGTGCCAGCAGCGTAGCCAGGGCAATTCTCTATGGC. The encoded protein is CASSVARAILYG. Given in full, the CDR3 is CASSVARAILYGYTF.

By frequency, this clone is medium-sized. CDR3 amino acids: CASSPLTGYAFF. The sequenced part of the CDR3 DNA is TGTGCCAGCTCACCATTAACAGGGTAC. The rearrangement joins TRBV18 to TRBJ1-1, with D possibly matching TRBD1 (6 bases). The CDR3 end is not reached by the read, which stops 3 residues before it; the germline J gene fills it in. Germline CDR1 and CDR2: KGHSH and LQKENI. This CDR3 has 12 amino acids.

A note on this clone: The read ends 3 residues before the CDR3 terminus; that terminus is restored from the germline J gene. The J gene is TRBJ2-1, the V gene TRBV4-2; 9 nucleotides align to TRBD2. The CDR3 is 14 amino acids. With V trimmed by 1 base and J by 6 bases, 1 base remained unmatched. Germline V gene data show CDR1 as LGHNA and CDR2 as YNFKEQ. CDR3 in amino acids: CASSQVGLANEQFF. Incomplete CDR3 DNA: TGTGCCAGCAGCCAAGTGGGACTAGCCAATGAG.

In regard to this clone: The read ends 3 residues shy of where the CDR3 ends; the end is completed using the germline J gene. The chain combines TRBV5-1 with TRBJ2-7, with 7 nucleotides matching TRBD1. Germline CDR1 and CDR2: SGHRS and YFSETQ. Unmatched junction bases numbered 8, after V lost 4 bases and J lost 4 bases. The CDR3 has 14 residues. Incomplete CDR3 DNA: TGCGCCAGCAGCCGAGGGACAGTTTCTTACGAG. Protein: CASSRGTVSYE. The whole CDR3 sequence reads CASSRGTVSYEQYF. The full variable domain, its missing parts supplied by reference TRBV5-1 and TRBJ2-7, is KAGVTQTPRYLIKTRGQQVTLSCSPISGHRSVSWYQQTPGQGLQFLFEYFSETQRNKGNFPGRFSGRQFSNSRSEMNVSTLELGDSALYLCASSRGTVSYEQYFGPGTRLTVT.

Regarding this clone: Read coverage stops 3 residues before the CDR3 terminus; the germline J gene supplies the remainder. The rearrangement joins TRBV20-1 to TRBJ2-7, with 8 bases that match TRBD2. There are 16 residues in the CDR3. J was trimmed by 3 bases and V by 0 bases; bases with no gene match: 10. Germline V CDR1 and CDR2: DFQATT, SNEGSKA (reference sequence). The part of the CDR3 DNA that was read is TGCAGTGCTAGAGATATCACTAGCGGACCTAACTACGAG. Amino acids: CSARDITSGPNYE. The full CDR3 protein is CSARDITSGPNYEQYF.

Its frequency marks this clone as medium-sized. The DNA read from the CDR3 is TGCAGTGCTAGACCTCTCGGGTACGAG. Translated, it gives CSARPLGYE. The full CDR3 is CSARPLGYEQYF. This chain links TRBV20-1 with TRBJ2-7; D gene ambiguous. The DNA ends 3 residues before the CDR3 does, and the rest of the CDR3 is filled in from the germline J gene. Germline V gives CDR1 DFQATT, CDR2 SNEGSKA (reference sequence). The V end lost 2 bases, the J end lost 4 bases, and 9 bases lay between the germline ends. The CDR3 runs 12 residues.

About this clone itself: The sequence runs out 3 residues before the end of the CDR3; the remainder is reconstructed from the germline J gene. The chain uses TRBV5-1 and TRBJ1-1, with D perhaps matching TRBD1 (5 bases). CDR1 SGHRS and CDR2 YFSETQ come from the germline V gene. The CDR3 runs to 14 residues. V lost 1 base to trimming and J lost 3 bases, with 10 bases between them. The sequenced CDR3 bases are TGCGCCAGCAGCTTGACAGGTTCTCACACTGAA. Translation: CASSLTGSHTE. The CDR3 reads in full as CASSLTGSHTEAFF.

To note about this clone: The read ends 3 residues shy of where the CDR3 ends; the end is completed using the germline J gene. J is TRBJ2-4 and V is TRBV7-9; D uncertain. In germline, CDR1 is SEHNR, CDR2 FQNEAQ (reference sequence). CDR3 length: 13 residues. CDR3 DNA (partial): TGTGCCAGCAGCTTTACCGAAAACTATGGT. It codes for CASSFTENYG. The CDR3 in its entirety is CASSFTENYGQYF.

Notes on this clone: The read comes to an end 3 residues before the CDR3 does, leaving the germline J gene to fill in the end. The genes are TRBV19 and TRBJ1-5; no clear D gene. The CDR3 has 14 residues. Germline lookup yields CDR1 LNHDA and CDR2 SQIVND (reference sequence). V lost 4 bases, J lost 4 bases, and 11 bases lay in between. The CDR3 DNA, read in part, is TGTGCCAGTAGTACTCTTGACGGGAATCAGCCC. Protein sequence: CASSTLDGNQP. The complete CDR3 protein is CASSTLDGNQPQHF.

Points on this clone: The DNA ends 3 residues before the CDR3 does, and the rest of the CDR3 is filled in from the germline J gene. The gene calls are TRBV6-2 or TRBV6-3 and TRBJ1-5, with D possibly matching TRBD1 (5 bases). The CDR3 covers 13 residues. Per the germline V gene, CDR1 is MNHEY and CDR2 is SVGEGT. V was pared by 6 bases and J by 5 bases, with 11 bases between. The CDR3 here is CASRPDRYQPQHF. The sequenced CDR3 bases are TGTGCCAGCAGACCCGACAGATATCAGCCC.

In the case of this clone: The CDR3 end lies 3 residues beyond the end of the read and is filled in from the germline J gene. The chain is built from TRBV7-9 and TRBJ1-2; no definite D call. Germline CDR1 SEHNR, CDR2 FQNEAQ (reference sequence). The CDR3 has 14 amino acids. The CDR3 protein is CASSPSSTSNEYTF. The DNA read from the CDR3 is TGTGCCAGTAGCCCCAGCTCCACTAGTAACGAG.

Concerning this clone itself: Read sequence stops 3 residues before the CDR3 end, and the germline J gene provides the missing end. This chain joins TRBV6-1 and TRBJ2-4; the match to TRBD1 covers 7 bases. In germline, CDR1 is MNHNS, CDR2 SASEGT. The CDR3 sequence is 15 residues long. The CDR3 DNA, read in part, is TGTGCCAGCAGTGAAGAGACAGGGAACAACTATGGT. Translating gives CASSEETGNNYG. The entire CDR3 protein reads CASSEETGNNYGQYF.

Of note for this clone: The CDR3 end is not reached by the read, which stops 3 residues before it; the germline J gene fills it in. The V call is TRBV7-9, the J call TRBJ1-1; no clear D gene. The germline gives CDR1 SEHNR, CDR2 FQNEAQ (reference sequence). The CDR3 sequence is 13 residues long. The sequenced part of the CDR3 DNA is TGTGCCAGCAGCTTGGCTAGTAACAACGAG. This encodes CASSLASNNE. The full-length CDR3 reads as CASSLASNNEAFF. Based on the CDR3 plus reference TRBV7-9 and TRBJ1-1, the full variable domain is DTGVSQNPRHKITKRGQNVTFRCDPISEHNRLYWYRQTLGQGPEFLTYFQNEAQLEKSRLLSDRFSAERPKGSFSTLEIQRTEQGDSAMYLCASSLASNNEAFFGQGTRLTVV.

Note on this clone: The CDR3 end falls 3 residues outside the read, so it is completed with the germline J gene. This rearrangement joins TRBV6-1 to TRBJ2-7, with a possible D match to TRBD1 (6 bases). Trimming stripped 1 base from V and 4 bases from J, with 11 bases between. The CDR3 spans 14 residues. Per germline, CDR1 MNHNS and CDR2 SASEGT. CDR3 region: CASSEERTAYEQYF. CDR3 DNA, as far as it was read: TGTGCCAGCAGTGAAGAAAGGACAGCTTACGAG.

Note on this clone: The read terminates 3 residues ahead of where the CDR3 ends, so the germline J gene completes it. V is TRBV19 and J is TRBJ1-1; no reliable D call. V lost 4 bases to trimming and J lost 6 bases, with 12 bases between them. The CDR3 has 13 residues. Germline CDR1 and CDR2: LNHDA and SQIVND (reference sequence). The sequenced part of the CDR3 DNA is TGTGCCAGTAGTACCTATAAATTCCCTGAA. Translation gives CASSTYKFPE. The entire CDR3 sequence reads CASSTYKFPEAFF.

Details on this clone: The read ends 3 residues before the CDR3 terminus; that terminus is restored from the germline J gene. The rearrangement joins TRBV2 to TRBJ1-6; D possibly corresponds to TRBD1 (5 bases). V lost 8 bases and J 0 bases, leaving 5 bases between the germline ends. Germline loops: CDR1 SNHLY, CDR2 FYNNEI. The CDR3 totals 13 residues. Incomplete CDR3 DNA: TGTGCCAGCGACAGCTCCTATAATTCACCC. As protein: CASDSSYNSP. The CDR3 in its entirety is CASDSSYNSPLHF. Together with reference TRBV2 and TRBJ1-6, the CDR3 gives the full variable domain: EPEVTQTPSHQVTQMGQEVILRCVPISNHLYFYWYRQILGQKVEFLVSFYNNEISEKSEIFDDQFSVERPDGSNFTLKIRSTKLEDSAMYFCASDSSYNSPLHFGNGTRLTVT.

Comment on this clone: Sequencing ends 3 residues short of the CDR3 end; the germline J gene provides the rest. The J gene is TRBJ1-1, the V gene TRBV19, with D uncertain. The CDR3 length is 13 residues. Germline loops: CDR1 LNHDA, CDR2 SQIVND (reference sequence). Trimming cost V 4 bases and J 4 bases, with 10 bases left between them. Here the CDR3 reads CASSSTVGTEAFF. CDR3 bases read: TGTGCCAGTAGTAGTACGGTCGGCACTGAA.

To note about this clone: The DNA ends 3 residues before the CDR3 does, and the rest of the CDR3 is filled in from the germline J gene. The V and J genes are TRBV5-1 and TRBJ1-2, with 9 bases aligning to TRBD1. Germline CDR1 is SGHRS and CDR2 is YFSETQ. The CDR3 has 14 amino acids. The ends lost 4 bases at V and 5 bases at J; junction bases unmatched: 6. The CDR3 sequence: CASSPGGTGYGYTF. Incomplete CDR3 DNA: TGCGCCAGCAGCCCCGGCGGGACAGGGTATGGC.

For this clone: The read terminates 3 residues before the CDR3 end, so the remaining end is supplied by the germline J gene. The V and J genes are TRBV19 and TRBJ2-2; 9 nucleotides align to TRBD1. Germline CDR1 LNHDA, CDR2 SQIVND (reference sequence). The CDR3 has 16 amino acids. CDR3 residues: CASSTQPGQGNSPLFF. The DNA read from the CDR3 is TGTGCCAGTAGTACACAACCGGGACAGGGTAATTCACCG.

About this clone itself: The CDR3 goes on 3 residues after the read ends, and that part is filled in from the germline J gene. The chain employs TRBV2 and TRBJ1-5; D is ambiguous. CDR1 is SNHLY, CDR2 FYNNEI, per germline. The CDR3 extends over 15 amino acids. With 3 bases removed from V and 1 base from J, the gap between germline ends came to 10 bases. CDR3 sequence reads: CASSDGDYSNQPQHF. The sequenced part of the CDR3 DNA is TGTGCCAGCAGTGATGGAGACTACAGCAATCAGCCC.

Comments on this clone: The read is 3 residues too short to cover the CDR3 end, so that end is filled in from the germline J gene. The chain combines TRBV2 with TRBJ1-1, with D perhaps TRBD1 (6 bases). CDR1 SNHLY and CDR2 FYNNEI come from the germline V gene. The CDR3 consists of 14 residues. Trimming shortened V by 5 bases and J by 6 bases, and 16 bases separated the two germline ends. The part of the CDR3 DNA that was read is TGTGCCAGCAGTCTGGACAGTAAGAGCGCTGAA. Its protein product is CASSLDSKSAE. The complete CDR3 sequence is CASSLDSKSAEAFF.

The CDR3 loop is CASSLVLGIYEQYF. The CDR3 DNA, read in part, is TGTGCCAGCAGCTTAGTCCTAGGTATCTACGAG. The rearrangement links TRBV11-2 to TRBJ2-7; D is unresolved. The read finishes 3 residues shy of the CDR3 end, and the germline J gene is used to complete it. Germline V gene data show CDR1 as SGHAT and CDR2 as FQNNGV. The CDR3 sequence is 14 residues long. V was cut by 1 base and J by 3 bases, with 10 bases left in between.

As to this clone: The observed sequence ends 3 residues before the CDR3 terminus, with the missing tail filled in from the germline J gene. The chain joins TRBV18 to TRBJ1-2; D remains unclear. This CDR3 has 12 residues. The germline CDR1 and CDR2 sequences are KGHSH and LQKENI. CDR3 amino acids: CASSLSSYDYTF. CDR3 DNA, as far as it was read: TGTGCCAGCTCACTTAGCTCCTACGAC. Together with reference TRBV18 and TRBJ1-2, the CDR3 gives the full variable domain: NAGVMQNPRHLVRRRGQEARLRCSPMKGHSHVYWYRQLPEEGLKFMVYLQKENIIDESGMPKERFSAEFPKEGPSILRIQQVVRGDSAAYFCASSLSSYDYTFGSGTRLTVV.

As regards this clone: The CDR3 end falls 3 residues outside the read, so it is completed with the germline J gene. The rearrangement joins TRBV2 to TRBJ2-7; 10 positions match TRBD2. Germline CDR1 reads SNHLY; CDR2 reads FYNNEI. The CDR3 is 12 residues long. After removal of 7 bases from V and 3 bases from J, the junction contained 0 bases not matched to a gene. The DNA read from the CDR3 is TGTGCCAGCATAGCGGGGGGCTACGAG. Protein product: CASIAGGYE. The full CDR3 protein reads CASIAGGYEQYF.

About this clone: The read ends 3 residues early relative to the CDR3; the germline J gene fills the gap. The chain recombines TRBV20-1 with TRBJ1-2; 8 bases map to TRBD1. Germline lookup yields CDR1 DFQATT and CDR2 SNEGSKA (reference sequence). This CDR3 contains 14 residues. Trimming cost V 0 bases and J 4 bases; bases outside gene matches: 4. Here the CDR3 reads CSAREQGAGYGYTF. The sequenced part of the CDR3 DNA is TGCAGTGCTAGAGAGCAGGGGGCGGGCTATGGC.

This chain's CDR3 is CASSRGETEAFF. The sequenced part of the CDR3 DNA is TGCGCCAGCAGCCGGGGGGAAACTGAA. The chain joins TRBV5-1 to TRBJ1-1, with D perhaps matching TRBD1 (5 bases). The read falls 3 residues short of the CDR3 end, and the missing part is taken from the germline J gene. V gave up 4 bases and J gave up 5 bases, with 9 bases separating them. The germline gives CDR1 SGHRS, CDR2 YFSETQ. The CDR3 contains 12 residues.

As regards this clone: The read halts 3 residues ahead of the CDR3 end, with the missing end drawn from the germline J gene. V gene TRBV20-1 combines with J gene TRBJ1-1, with D possibly being TRBD1 (5 bases). Per germline, CDR1 DFQATT and CDR2 SNEGSKA (reference sequence). The CDR3 runs 14 residues. The CDR3 protein is CSALFRAGPPEAFF. The CDR3 DNA, read in part, is TGCAGTGCCCTCTTCAGAGCGGGGCCCCCCGAA.